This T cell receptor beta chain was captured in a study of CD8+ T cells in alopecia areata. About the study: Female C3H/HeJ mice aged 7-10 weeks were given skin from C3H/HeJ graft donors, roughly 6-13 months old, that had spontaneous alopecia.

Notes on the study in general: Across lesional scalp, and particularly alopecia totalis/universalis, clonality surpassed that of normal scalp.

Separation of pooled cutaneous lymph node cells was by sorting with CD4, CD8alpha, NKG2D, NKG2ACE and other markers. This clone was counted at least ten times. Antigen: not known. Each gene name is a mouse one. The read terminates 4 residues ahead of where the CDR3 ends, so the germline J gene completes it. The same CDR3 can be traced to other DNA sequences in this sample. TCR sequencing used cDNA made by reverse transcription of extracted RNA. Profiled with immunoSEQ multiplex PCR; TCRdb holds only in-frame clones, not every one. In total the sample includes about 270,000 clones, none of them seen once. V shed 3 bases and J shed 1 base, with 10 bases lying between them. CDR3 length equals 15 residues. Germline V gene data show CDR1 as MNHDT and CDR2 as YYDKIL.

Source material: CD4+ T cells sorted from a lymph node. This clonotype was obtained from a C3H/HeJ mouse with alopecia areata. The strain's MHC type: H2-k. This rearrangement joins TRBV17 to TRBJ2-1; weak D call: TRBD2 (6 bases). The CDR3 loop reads CASSSGTPNYAEQFF. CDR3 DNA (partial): TGTGCTAGCAGTAGTGGGACTCCCAACTATGCT. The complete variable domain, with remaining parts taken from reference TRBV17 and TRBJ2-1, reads DTTVKQNPRYKLARVGKPVNLICSQTMNHDTMYWYQKKPNQAPKLLLFYYDKILNREADTFEKFQSSRPNNSFCSLYIGSAGLEYSAMYLCASSSGTPNYAEQFFGPGTRLTVL.